The 18 T cell receptor beta chains reported below all come from one sample, sequenced in a study of blood T cell repertoires in COVID-19. TCRdb's table, derived via immunoSEQ multiplex PCR, lists solely in-frame clones and lacks some. The sample holds 310,000 or so clones, 87% seen once. Sequencing was performed on peripheral blood. The receptors originated from a woman aged 50 to 60 who had recovered from COVID-19.

This clone was detected a few times. V gene TRBV6-5 combines with J gene TRBJ2-5; D is perhaps TRBD2 (6 bases). V was clipped by 8 bases and J by 5 bases, with 18 bases between them. CDR1 is MNHEY, CDR2 SVGAGI, per germline. This CDR3 spans 14 amino acids. CDR3 region: CASAEGGYGETQYF. The CDR3 nucleotides are TGTGCCAGCGCCGAAGGAGGGTACGGGGAGACCCAGTACTTC.

CDR3: CASSQTGSNQPQHF. In DNA form, the CDR3 reads TGTGCCAGCAGCCAGACAGGGTCGAATCAGCCCCAGCATTTT. The V and J genes are TRBV28 and TRBJ1-5; 7 bases line up with TRBD1. Germline V CDR1 and CDR2: MDHEN, SYDVKM. J gave up 4 bases and V 6 bases, and 6 bases lay outside the gene matches. This CDR3 is 14 amino acids long.

This chain links TRBV6-2 or TRBV6-3 with TRBJ2-1, with D hard to call. CDR3 length: 16 amino acids. The V end lost 2 bases, the J end lost 2 bases, and 13 bases lay between the germline ends. From germline, CDR1 is MNHEY and CDR2 SVGEGT. The CDR3 coding sequence is TGTGCCAGCAGTTACCGGATGGAGCCCCCCTACAATGAGCAGTTCTTC. The encoded protein is CASSYRMEPPYNEQFF.

A single count supports this clone. This rearrangement joins TRBV4-2 to TRBJ2-3; 12 bases are shared with TRBD2. The J segment lost 6 bases and the V segment lost 0 bases, leaving 7 bases of the junction unmatched. CDR1 is LGHNA, CDR2 YNFKEQ, per germline. The CDR3 is made up of 17 amino acids. This chain's CDR3 is CASSQDFVLAGGDTQYF. The CDR3 DNA sequence: TGTGCCAGCAGCCAAGATTTCGTACTAGCGGGAGGCGATACGCAGTATTTT.

A note on this clone: A much larger clone lies one base from this, so it may be a read error. Other DNA sequences in this specimen translate into the identical CDR3. V and J are TRBV28 and TRBJ1-2; 7 bases align to TRBD1. This CDR3 region has 12 residues. After removal of 6 bases from V and 4 bases from J, the junction contained 2 bases not matched to a gene. Germline CDR1 MDHEN, CDR2 SYDVKM. The CDR3 spells CASRPGGYGYTF. CDR3 in DNA: TGTGCCAGCAGACCAGGGGGCTATGGCTACACCTTC.

The rearrangement uses TRBV9 and TRBJ2-2, with a weak D call TRBD1 (6 bases). Germline values: CDR1 SGDLS, CDR2 YYNGEE. V dropped 4 bases and J dropped 8 bases, with 21 bases sitting between them. The CDR3 consists of 16 residues. CDR3 nucleotides: TGTGCCAGCAGCCCCCTATCGATCCAGGGGAGAGGGGAGCTGTTTTTT. This sequence encodes CASSPLSIQGRGELFF.

The chain uses TRBV6-6 and TRBJ2-7, with 9 bases fitting TRBD2. Losses at the gene ends were 5 bases for V and 7 bases for J; bases not matched to a gene: 15. In germline, CDR1 is MNHNY, CDR2 SVGAGI (reference sequence). The CDR3 length is 16 residues. CDR3 protein: CASSPAGGRALGEQYF. CDR3 sequence (DNA): TGTGCCAGCAGTCCCGCGGGCGGGAGGGCCCTGGGGGAGCAGTACTTC.

The gene calls are TRBV5-1 and TRBJ1-4; D is possibly TRBD1 (6 bases). Trimming stripped 4 bases from V and 4 bases from J, with 11 bases between. This CDR3 comprises 14 residues. Looked up from germline, CDR1 is SGHRS and CDR2 is YFSETQ. The CDR3 spells CASSRDRYNEKLFF. CDR3 nucleotides: TGCGCCAGCAGCCGCGACAGGTATAATGAAAAACTGTTTTTT.

The chain links TRBV9 to TRBJ2-3; tentatively, D is TRBD2 (6 bases). CDR1 and CDR2 from the germline V gene are SGDLS and YYNGEE. V lost 8 bases and J lost 0, with 10 bases in between. The CDR3 runs to 13 residues. The CDR3 region has the DNA TGTGCCAGTACCAGCGGGAGCACAGATACGCAGTATTTT. Protein: CASTSGSTDTQYF.

This clone was recorded only once. The chain combines TRBV27 with TRBJ1-2, with TRBD1 identical over 12 bases. This CDR3 comprises 15 residues. V gave up 5 bases and J gave up 2 bases; unmatched junction bases: 3. Germline lookup yields CDR1 MNHEY and CDR2 SMNVEV (reference sequence). DNA for the CDR3: TGTGCCAGCAGTGTCGGGACAGGGGGCAACTATGGCTACACCTTC. It codes for CASSVGTGGNYGYTF.

The table lists this clone with many counts. The chain carries TRBV30 and TRBJ2-7; TRBD2 matches 12 bases. The CDR3 consists of 14 residues. Per the germline V gene, CDR1 is GTSNPN and CDR2 is SVGIG (reference sequence). With V trimmed by 5 bases and J by 3 bases, 5 bases remained unmatched. DNA for the CDR3: TGTGCCTGGGCAGGGACTAGCGGGTACTACGAGCAGTACTTC. Encoded protein: CAWAGTSGYYEQYF.

The chain has TRBV19 and TRBJ1-6; TRBD1 might be the D (5 bases). Germline values: CDR1 LNHDA, CDR2 SQIVND (reference sequence). V shed 6 bases and J shed 8 bases, with 17 bases lying between them. CDR3 length: 15 residues. For the CDR3, the DNA is TGTGCCAGTAGAGAAACCCAATTAGGGGATTCACCCCTCCACTTT. It yields the protein CASRETQLGDSPLHF.

The chain joins TRBV12-1 to TRBJ2-7; whether TRBD2, the table's D call, matches the DNA was not checked. TRBV12-1 is a documented pseudogene. The length of the CDR3 is 16 residues. The CDR3 reads CASSPWTSGASYEQYF. CDR3 bases: TGTGCCAGCAGCCCGTGGACTAGCGGGGCCTCCTACGAGCAGTACTTC.

The chain carries TRBV27 and TRBJ2-7, with 10 bases lining up with TRBD1. The CDR3 totals 16 residues. The germline V gene encodes CDR1 MNHEY and CDR2 SMNVEV (reference sequence). With 5 bases clipped from V and 2 bases from J, the junction kept 9 bases outside the gene matches. CDR3 coding DNA: TGTGCCAGCAGTAAGGGCTCCGGGACAGGGGCCTACGAGCAGTACTTC. It specifies CASSKGSGTGAYEQYF.

The chain carries TRBV29-1 and TRBJ1-2; TRBD1 agrees at 8 bases. The J segment lost 8 bases and the V segment lost 4 bases, leaving 12 bases of the junction unmatched. Germline V gives CDR1 SQVTM, CDR2 ANQGSEA. The CDR3 runs 14 residues. CDR3 nucleotides: TGCAGCGTTGGAAACCGGGACAGGTGGAGGGGCTACACCTTC. Amino acids: CSVGNRDRWRGYTF.

The chain uses TRBV5-1 and TRBJ2-1; 10 bases align to TRBD2. Germline V gene lookup returns CDR1 SGHRS and CDR2 YFSETQ. V lost 4 bases to trimming and J lost 0 bases; unmatched junction nucleotides: 10. The CDR3 extends over 18 amino acids. CDR3 protein: CASSTWTSGRYSYNEQFF. The DNA of the CDR3 is TGCGCCAGCAGCACCTGGACTAGCGGCAGATACTCCTACAATGAGCAGTTCTTC.

V usage is TRBV4-3 and J usage is TRBJ1-4; tentatively, D is TRBD1 (6 bases). The CDR3 totals 17 residues. The V gene lost 0 bases and the J gene lost 8 bases, with 19 bases spanning the gap. Germline V CDR1 and CDR2: LGHNA, YSLEER. CDR3 DNA: TGCGCCAGCAGCCAAGAAGCGGGGGGCAGGTGGACCGAAAAACTGTTTTTT. Amino acid sequence: CASSQEAGGRWTEKLFF.

This chain links TRBV27 with TRBJ2-1, with D perhaps matching TRBD2 (6 bases). The V end lost 6 bases, the J end lost 8 bases, and 17 bases lay between the germline ends. CDR1 and CDR2 from the germline V gene are MNHEY and SMNVEV (reference sequence). This CDR3 is built from 14 residues. Written as DNA, the CDR3 is TGTGCCAGCAGATTCCTCTCGCGGGGCGATGAGCAGTTCTTC. This sequence encodes CASRFLSRGDEQFF.